This is a list of T cell receptor beta chains from one sample in a study of blood T cells in healthy people across ages. TCRdb reanalysed the 5' RACE reads using MiXCR and keeps one entry per CDR3 protein. The profile shows 800,000 to 950,000 distinct CDR3 sequences, 30% to 45% of them singletons. The sequencing sample was made of blood. The receptor set was obtained from a man aged 18 to 29 in good health. Both conserved end residues are part of each CDR3. Each record gives: J gene, V gene, CDR3 protein.

>TRBJ1-1|TRBV4-3
CASSQDRGHLNTEAFF
>TRBJ2-3|TRBV24-1
CATSDQVTDAQYF
>TRBJ2-3|TRBV20-1
CSAGQGNTDTQYF
>TRBJ1-2|TRBV12-3/TRBV12-4
CASSLYRSSYGYTF
>TRBJ2-7|TRBV14
CASSLSTGTLFSYEQYF
>TRBJ2-3|TRBV27
CASRDGSGATDTQYF
>TRBJ1-1|TRBV20-1
CSASSGQELNTEAFF
>TRBJ1-5|TRBV20-1
CSARLGQIGQPQHF
>TRBJ2-1|TRBV7-2
CASSPPARGEQFF
>TRBJ2-6|TRBV9
CASSVESSGANVLTF
>TRBJ2-5|TRBV20-1
CSAIPGASYNEQYF
>TRBJ1-2|TRBV20-1
CSARDLTGGGGYTF
>-|TRBV4-1
CASSNPGQGNEQYF
>TRBJ2-3|TRBV7-9
CASSLNLGGGPPENTDTQYF
>TRBJ1-5|TRBV7-9
CASSPSGAGGDQPQHF
>TRBJ1-2|TRBV6-2/TRBV6-3
CASSVQEYDGYTF
>TRBJ2-5|TRBV20-1
CSASGEQETQYF
>TRBJ2-3|TRBV4-3
CASSQAGTGLTDTQYF
>TRBJ2-2|TRBV20-1
CSATDRGNTGELFF
>TRBJ2-7|TRBV20-1
CSAERGSYEQYF
>TRBJ2-7|TRBV28
CASSFGLNTYEQYF
>TRBJ2-1|TRBV7-9
CASSLGDRVPQQFF
>TRBJ2-4|TRBV20-1
CSARRESGNIQYF
>TRBJ1-1|TRBV4-3
CASSHTGQESTEAFF
>TRBJ1-2|TRBV20-1
CSEWTASYGYTF
>TRBJ2-3|TRBV29-1
CSVERSGTDTQYF
>TRBJ2-3|TRBV9
CASSGRTQYF
>TRBJ1-2|TRBV29-1
CSVLGTGPGGYTF
>TRBJ2-3|TRBV30
CAWGVGQGDRDTQYF
>TRBJ1-1|TRBV6-2/TRBV6-3
CASSDRRGNTEAFF